A selection of T cell receptor beta chains follows, all from one sample in a study of a mutant IDH1 vaccine in newly diagnosed glioma. The data were produced by immunoSEQ multiplex PCR, yet TCRdb's version contains in-frame clones alone and is incomplete. Among 85,000 to 100,000 clones listed, around 80% were seen once. Sequencing was performed on PBMCs, taken from a glioma patient treated with radiotherapy, temozolomide or both. The receptor set was obtained from a man aged 35 to 55 with glioma. Both conserved end residues are part of each CDR3. The D gene is left open where the match is weak. Part of the rows lack a size; the others show once, few, many or a class for expanded clones.

>-|-|TRBV6-5|TRBJ2-7
CASSAGQSSYEQYF
TGTGCCAGCAGTGCGGGACAGAGCTCCTACGAGCAGTACTTC
>-|-|TRBV27|TRBJ1-1
CASIRSPHSGYTEAFF
TGTGCCAGCATCAGAAGTCCCCACTCAGGGTACACTGAAGCTTTCTTT
>-|-|TRBV30|TRBJ1-2
CASPGWGSGGYTF
TGTGCCTCACCCGGTTGGGGGTCGGGTGGCTACACCTTC
>-|-|TRBV5-4|TRBJ2-5
CASSLSGFQETQYF
TGTGCCAGCAGCTTGTCAGGGTTCCAAGAGACCCAGTACTTC
>-|TRBD1|TRBV5-1|TRBJ2-1
CASTRQGSNEQFF
TGCGCCAGCACCCGACAGGGGAGCAATGAGCAGTTCTTC
>-|-|TRBV30|TRBJ1-5
CAWKVGGGYSNQPQHF
TGTGCCTGGAAAGTGGGGGGGGGATATAGCAATCAGCCCCAGCATTTT
>-|TRBD2|TRBV29-1|TRBJ2-7
CSVVAGEGYEQYF
TGCAGCGTTGTAGCGGGAGAGGGCTACGAGCAGTACTTC
>-|TRBD1|TRBV5-4|TRBJ1-3
CASSSGTALSGNTIYF
TGTGCCAGCAGCTCCGGGACAGCCTTATCTGGAAACACCATATATTTT
>-|-|TRBV7-7|TRBJ2-5
CASSPPGAETQYF
TGTGCTAGCAGCCCCCCGGGGGCAGAGACCCAGTACTTC
>-|-|TRBV30|TRBJ2-5
CAWSVGSRETQYF
TGTGCCTGGAGTGTGGGCTCGCGAGAGACCCAGTACTTC
>once|TRBD2|TRBV30|TRBJ2-7
CAYTGGRRSYEQYF
TGTGCCTATACGGGGGGACGAAGATCCTACGAGCAGTACTTC
>-|TRBD1|TRBV11-2|TRBJ2-5
CASSLDGTGGRETQYF
TGTGCCAGCAGCTTAGATGGGACAGGGGGTCGGGAGACCCAGTACTTC
>-|TRBD1|TRBV6-1|TRBJ2-7
CASSDRDRGAHRDF
TGTGCCAGCAGTGATCGGGACAGGGGGGCCCACCGGGACTTC
>-|TRBD1|TRBV19|TRBJ1-2
CASSTFRGQGYGYTF
TGTGCCAGTAGTACCTTTCGTGGACAGGGCTATGGCTACACCTTC
>few|-|TRBV6-1|TRBJ2-7
CAATAAYEQYF
TGTGCCGCGACAGCAGCCTACGAGCAGTACTTC
>few|-|TRBV28|TRBJ1-2
CASSLLASYGYTF
TGTGCCAGCAGTTTATTGGCCAGCTATGGCTACACCTTC
>-|-|TRBV10-1|TRBJ1-1
CASSRTGNTEAFF
TGCGCCAGCAGTCGGACGGGGAACACTGAAGCTTTCTTT
>-|-|TRBV21-1|TRBJ2-7
CASSEDARGPSLGEQYF
TGTGCCAGCAGCGAAGACGCCCGGGGCCCTTCCCTTGGGGAGCAGTACTTC
>few|TRBD2|TRBV7-6|TRBJ2-1
CASSLGGGRALDEQFF
TGTGCCAGCAGCCTCGGAGGTGGGAGGGCGCTGGATGAGCAGTTCTTC
>-|-|TRBV15|TRBJ1-4
CATSRDSEKLFF
TGTGCCACCAGCAGGGACTCCGAAAAACTGTTTTTT
>-|-|TRBV7-9|TRBJ2-7
CASSFSRGYEQYF
TGTGCCAGCAGCTTCTCCAGGGGCTACGAGCAGTACTTC
>-|-|TRBV7-6|TRBJ1-5
CASSRGGSGSNQPQHF
TGTGCCAGCAGCCGCGGGGGCAGTGGCAGCAATCAGCCCCAGCATTTT
>-|-|TRBV7-2|TRBJ2-2
CASSFLPPGPGELFF
TGTGCCAGCAGCTTCCTCCCCCCGGGACCCGGGGAGCTGTTTTTT
>-|-|TRBV5-1|TRBJ2-7
CASSVGQSYEQYF
TGCGCCAGCAGCGTAGGACAGTCCTACGAGCAGTACTTC
>-|TRBD1|TRBV2|TRBJ1-4
CASSADRGRAEKLFF
TGTGCCAGCAGTGCTGACAGGGGGCGGGCTGAAAAACTGTTTTTT
>-|-|TRBV19|TRBJ2-4
CASTGRNKNIQYF
TGTGCCAGTACGGGGAGAAACAAAAACATTCAGTACTTC
>-|TRBD2|TRBV5-4|TRBJ2-5
CASSLVSGGGETQYF
TGTGCCAGCAGCTTGGTTAGCGGCGGGGGGGAGACCCAGTACTTC
>-|TRBD1|TRBV7-2|TRBJ2-1
CASSLGGWDRAYNEQFF
TGTGCCAGCAGCTTAGGGGGATGGGACAGGGCTTACAATGAGCAGTTCTTC
>-|-|TRBV5-1|TRBJ1-3
CASSLDGNTIYF
TGCGCCAGCAGCTTGGATGGAAACACCATATATTTT
>-|-|TRBV6-5|TRBJ2-5
CASSYTGARFEETQYF
TGTGCCAGCAGTTATACCGGGGCCCGGTTTGAGGAGACCCAGTACTTC
>-|TRBD1|TRBV14|TRBJ1-2
CASSPRQGVNYGYTF
TGTGCCAGCAGCCCGCGACAGGGGGTGAACTATGGCTACACCTTC
>-|-|TRBV6-1|TRBJ2-1
CASSEKFSGPKWFF
TGTGCCAGCAGTGAAAAGTTCTCAGGGCCCAAGTGGTTCTTC
>-|TRBD1|TRBV10-3|TRBJ1-4
CAISDSAQGASEKLFF
TGTGCCATCAGTGACAGCGCACAGGGGGCAAGTGAAAAACTGTTTTTT
>-|-|TRBV7-2|TRBJ2-5
CASSLARETQYF
TGTGCCAGCAGCTTAGCGAGGGAGACCCAGTACTTC
>once|-|TRBV6-5|TRBJ2-7
CASSATGPSYEQYF
TGTGCCAGCAGTGCGACCGGGCCCTCCTACGAGCAGTACTTC
>-|-|TRBV7-2|TRBJ1-4
CASSPQRGFNEKLFF
TGTGCCAGCAGTCCACAAAGGGGCTTTAATGAAAAACTGTTTTTT
>-|-|TRBV27|TRBJ2-2
CASSRNTGELFF
TGTGCCAGCAGTCGGAACACCGGGGAGCTGTTTTTT
>-|TRBD2|TRBV5-1|TRBJ2-1
CASSPGTSGYYNEQFF
TGCGCCAGCAGCCCAGGGACTAGCGGGTACTACAATGAGCAGTTCTTC
>-|-|TRBV11-2|TRBJ2-3
CASSFVGTSTDTQYF
TGTGCCAGCAGCTTTGTGGGGACTAGCACAGATACGCAGTATTTT
>-|TRBD1|TRBV13|TRBJ2-7
CASSLGDRAYEQYF
TGTGCCAGCAGCTTAGGGGACAGGGCCTACGAGCAGTACTTC
>-|-|TRBV6-1|TRBJ2-3
CASSAGSGQITDTQYF
TGTGCCAGCAGTGCGGGATCCGGACAGATCACAGATACGCAGTATTTT
>few|-|TRBV19|TRBJ1-1
CASRLDRQNTEAFF
TGTGCCAGTAGACTTGACCGTCAGAACACTGAAGCTTTCTTT
>-|TRBD1|TRBV30|TRBJ2-1
CACNRGLYNEQFF
TGTGCCTGTAACAGGGGGCTCTACAATGAGCAGTTCTTC
>-|TRBD1|TRBV18|TRBJ2-3
CASSPQGRGQGTDTQYF
TGTGCCAGCTCACCACAGGGAAGGGGACAGGGGACCGATACGCAGTATTTT
>once|-|TRBV7-8|TRBJ2-1
CASSLAIGTAEREQFF
TGTGCCAGCAGCTTAGCGATTGGGACCGCCGAGAGGGAGCAGTTCTTC
>-|TRBD1|TRBV6-4|TRBJ1-4
CASSDPTGRGTNEKLFF
TGTGCCAGCAGCGATCCGACAGGGAGGGGTACTAATGAAAAACTGTTTTTT
>-|-|TRBV16|TRBJ1-2
CASSEGGNYGYTF
TGTGCCAGCAGTGAGGGGGGAAACTATGGCTACACCTTC
>-|TRBD2|TRBV4-1|TRBJ2-4
CASSPRSQAGGAAKNIQYF
TGCGCCAGCAGTCCCAGATCCCAAGCGGGGGGTGCGGCCAAAAACATTCAGTACTTC
>-|TRBD2|TRBV5-1|TRBJ2-1
CASSLVAGGASGNEQFF
TGCGCCAGCAGCTTGGTAGCCGGGGGGGCGTCAGGCAATGAGCAGTTCTTC
>-|-|TRBV4-1|TRBJ1-5
CASSRAGGREGQPQHF
TGCGCCAGCAGCCGGGCCGGTGGTAGGGAGGGTCAGCCCCAGCATTTT
>-|TRBD1|TRBV10-2|TRBJ2-7
CASRTGGTGRTYEQYF
TGCGCCAGCAGAACTGGGGGGACAGGGAGGACCTACGAGCAGTACTTC
>-|-|TRBV7-8|TRBJ2-7
CASSWGSYEQYF
TGTGCCAGCAGCTGGGGGTCCTACGAGCAGTACTTC
>-|-|TRBV9|TRBJ2-3
CASSVGPGDFTDTQYF
TGTGCCAGCAGCGTAGGGCCAGGGGACTTCACAGATACGCAGTATTTT
>-|TRBD1|TRBV6-6|TRBJ1-2
CASSYRGQGGNYGYTF
TGTGCCAGCAGTTATCGGGGACAGGGTGGAAACTATGGCTACACCTTC
>-|TRBD1|TRBV27|TRBJ2-7
CASTRDRAGEQYF
TGTGCCAGCACCCGGGACAGGGCGGGAGAGCAGTACTTC
>few|-|TRBV28|TRBJ1-1
CASSLPIMNTEAFF
TGTGCCAGCAGTTTACCGATCATGAACACTGAAGCTTTCTTT
>-|-|TRBV7-2|TRBJ2-5
CASSISQTQYF
TGTGCCAGCAGCATTAGTCAGACCCAGTACTTC
>-|-|TRBV10-3|TRBJ2-7
CAISEIPEATGDTYEQYF
TGTGCCATCAGTGAAATTCCGGAGGCAACAGGTGACACTTACGAGCAGTACTTC
>-|-|TRBV6-1|TRBJ2-1
CASSIRRENEQFF
TGTGCCAGCAGCATCCGTCGGGAGAATGAGCAGTTCTTC